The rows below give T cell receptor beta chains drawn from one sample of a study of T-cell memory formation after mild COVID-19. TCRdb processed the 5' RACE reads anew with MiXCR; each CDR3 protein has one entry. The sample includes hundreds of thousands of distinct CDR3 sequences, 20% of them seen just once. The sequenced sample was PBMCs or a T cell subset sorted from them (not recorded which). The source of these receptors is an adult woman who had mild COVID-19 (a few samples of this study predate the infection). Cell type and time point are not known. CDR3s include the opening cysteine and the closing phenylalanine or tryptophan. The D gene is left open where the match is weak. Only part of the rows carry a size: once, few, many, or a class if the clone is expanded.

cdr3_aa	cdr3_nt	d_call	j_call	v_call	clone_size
CSAGGRGSYGYTF	TGCAGTGCTGGAGGGCGGGGGAGCTATGGCTACACCTTC	-	TRBJ1-2	TRBV20-1	-
CASSPWGGGYTF	TGTGCCAGCAGCCCCTGGGGTGGCGGCTACACCTTC	-	TRBJ1-2	TRBV14	many
CSASRGAREETQYF	TGCAGTGCTAGTCGAGGGGCAAGGGAGGAGACCCAGTACTTC	-	TRBJ2-5	TRBV20-1	many
CATRDLNIQYF	TGTGCTACCCGGGACCTAAACATTCAGTACTTC	-	TRBJ2-4	TRBV12-5	few
CASSLEGTGLGEQFF	TGTGCCAGCAGCTTGGAGGGGACCGGCCTCGGTGAGCAGTTCTTC	-	TRBJ2-1	TRBV5-4	few
CSVELGTGNTEAFF	TGCAGCGTTGAATTGGGTACAGGGAACACTGAAGCTTTCTTT	-	TRBJ1-1	TRBV29-1	-
CSARDQLAGLTGELFF	TGCAGTGCTAGAGATCAGCTAGCGGGGTTAACCGGGGAGCTGTTTTTT	TRBD2	TRBJ2-2	TRBV20-1	few
CASSLGFGGRGDEQFF	TGTGCCAGCAGCTTAGGTTTTGGCGGGAGGGGGGATGAGCAGTTCTTC	TRBD2	TRBJ2-1	TRBV11-2	-
CASSLRGAGEQFF	TGTGCCAGCAGTTTAAGGGGGGCGGGTGAGCAGTTCTTC	-	TRBJ2-1	TRBV12-3/TRBV12-4	many
CASSQGQETNTEAFF	TGTGCCAGCAGTCAGGGACAGGAGACCAACACTGAAGCTTTCTTT	TRBD1	TRBJ1-1	TRBV12-3/TRBV12-4	-
CASSLGAGVSRETQYF	TGTGCCAGCAGCTTAGGAGCGGGAGTTTCGAGAGAGACCCAGTACTTC	TRBD2	TRBJ2-5	TRBV7-8	few
CATRGPPVYGYTF	TGTGCCACCCGTGGGCCTCCGGTCTATGGCTACACCTTC	-	TRBJ1-2	TRBV27	few
CAWSVLSEQFF	TGTGCCTGGAGTGTTCTATCCGAGCAGTTCTTC	-	TRBJ2-1	TRBV30	-
CSARGSYNSPLHF	TGCAGTGCCAGGGGCTCCTATAATTCACCCCTCCACTTT	-	TRBJ1-6	TRBV20-1	few
CASSYTGETQYF	TGTGCCAGCAGCTACACCGGAGAGACCCAGTACTTC	-	TRBJ2-5	TRBV7-9	many
CASSLNSFRNTEAFF	TGCGCCAGCAGCTTGAACAGTTTTCGGAACACTGAAGCTTTCTTT	-	TRBJ1-1	TRBV5-1	-
CASSLAKGASTDTQYF	TGTGCCAGCAGCTTAGCTAAGGGGGCTTCCACAGATACGCAGTATTTT	TRBD1	TRBJ2-3	TRBV7-9	-
CASRFSPQGFYEQYF	TGTGCCAGCAGGTTCAGTCCCCAAGGATTCTACGAGCAGTACTTC	-	TRBJ2-7	TRBV7-2	-
CASSFDRSYEQYF	TGTGCCAGTAGTTTTGACAGATCCTACGAGCAGTACTTC	-	TRBJ2-7	TRBV19	-
CASSPRGRGELFF	TGTGCCAGCAGCCCGAGAGGGCGCGGGGAGCTGTTTTTT	-	TRBJ2-2	TRBV7-9	few
CASSTTSGRGVETQYF	TGTGCCAGCAGCACGACTAGCGGGAGGGGGGTGGAGACCCAGTACTTC	TRBD2	TRBJ2-5	TRBV3-1	few
CATGRDRGTEAFF	TGCGCCACCGGGCGGGACAGGGGTACTGAAGCTTTCTTT	TRBD1	TRBJ1-1	TRBV5-1	few
CASSEDVTLGGAFF	TGTGCCAGCAGTGAGGACGTCACCCTAGGAGGAGCTTTCTTT	-	TRBJ1-1	TRBV2	-
CASSLASGHEQYF	TGTGCCAGCAGCTTAGCGTCTGGCCACGAGCAGTACTTC	-	TRBJ2-7	TRBV7-9	-
CASSLALAGVEQFF	TGTGCCAGCAGCTTAGCACTAGCGGGGGTTGAGCAGTTCTTC	TRBD2	TRBJ2-1	TRBV7-9	few
CASSYQREVETQYF	TGTGCCAGCAGCTACCAGCGGGAGGTCGAGACCCAGTACTTC	TRBD2	TRBJ2-5	TRBV13	-
CASSSLEDSRGGYEQYF	TGTGCCAGCAGTTCACTCGAAGACTCTCGCGGGGGTTACGAGCAGTACTTC	TRBD2	TRBJ2-7	TRBV6-6	-
CASSFGLTDTQYF	TGTGCCAGCAGCTTCGGCCTCACAGATACGCAGTATTTT	-	TRBJ2-3	TRBV7-8	many
CASSRSGKSSYNEQFF	TGTGCCAGCAGCCGTAGCGGGAAAAGCTCCTACAATGAGCAGTTCTTC	TRBD2	TRBJ2-1	TRBV7-8	-
CASLRNGEKLFF	TGTGCCAGCCTTCGGAATGGCGAAAAACTGTTTTTT	-	TRBJ1-4	TRBV6-1	few
CSESAGQGLMGTEAFF	TGCAGTGAATCCGCCGGACAGGGGTTAATGGGCACTGAAGCTTTCTTT	TRBD1	TRBJ1-1	TRBV20-1	few
CASSQDDRVGYGYTF	TGCGCCAGCAGCCAAGACGACAGGGTAGGATATGGCTACACCTTC	TRBD1	TRBJ1-2	TRBV4-1	-
CSAPPPVSGPNSPLHF	TGCAGTGCACCTCCCCCGGTCTCGGGGCCAAATTCACCCCTCCACTTT	-	TRBJ1-6	TRBV20-1	-
CASSYSPRRTDTQYF	TGTGCCAGCAGTTACTCGCCTCGGAGAACAGATACGCAGTATTTT	-	TRBJ2-3	TRBV6-5	few
CASSPLDAGKSGNTIYF	TGTGCCAGCTCACCATTAGATGCGGGTAAATCTGGAAACACCATATATTTT	-	TRBJ1-3	TRBV18	few
CSAPDRSAGANVLTF	TGCAGTGCCCCCGACAGGTCTGCTGGGGCCAACGTCCTGACTTTC	-	TRBJ2-6	TRBV20-1	-
CASSSRQGVVRSYEQYF	TGTGCCAGCAGTTCCCGACAGGGCGTGGTTAGGTCCTACGAGCAGTACTTC	TRBD1	TRBJ2-7	TRBV27	-
CSGTVWGSNDNEQFF	TGCAGTGGGACAGTGTGGGGATCTAACGACAATGAGCAGTTCTTC	-	TRBJ2-1	TRBV20-1	-
CATSDLGDSGNTGELFF	TGTGCCACCAGTGATTTGGGGGACAGCGGCAACACCGGGGAGCTGTTTTTT	TRBD1	TRBJ2-2	TRBV24-1	few
CASSPRWATYNEQFF	TGTGCCAGCAGCCCCAGGTGGGCTACCTACAATGAGCAGTTCTTC	-	TRBJ2-1	TRBV7-2	many
CASSPERGEQFF	TGTGCCAGCAGCCCTGAAAGAGGTGAGCAGTTCTTC	-	TRBJ2-1	TRBV11-1	few
CASSIGTSLGDEQFF	TGTGCCAGTAGTATAGGGACTAGCCTCGGGGATGAGCAGTTCTTC	TRBD2	TRBJ2-1	TRBV19	-
CASSIGQSGEKLFF	TGTGCCAGCAGCATCGGACAGTCTGGAGAAAAACTGTTTTTT	-	TRBJ1-4	TRBV7-2	-
CASSFWTSGSSEQTQYF	TGTGCCAGCAGTTTCTGGACTAGCGGGAGCTCCGAGCAGACCCAGTACTTC	TRBD2	TRBJ2-5	TRBV6-6	few
CASSTAATYEQYF	TGTGCCAGTTCCACGGCTGCAACCTACGAGCAGTACTTC	-	TRBJ2-7	TRBV14	-
CASSFSGTGSYNEQFF	TGTGCCAGCAGCTTCTCCGGGACAGGCTCCTACAATGAGCAGTTCTTC	TRBD1	TRBJ2-1	TRBV7-9	many
CASSFGGAYFHF	TGTGCCAGCAGCTTTGGGGGGGCCTACTTCCACTTC	-	TRBJ2-7	TRBV13	-
CSATGPFVSGANVLTF	TGCAGTGCTACCGGGCCGTTCGTCTCTGGGGCCAACGTCCTGACTTTC	-	TRBJ2-6	TRBV20-1	few